The 18 T cell receptor beta chains listed next were all sequenced from one sample in a study of shared clonotypes between healthy human individuals. Profiled with immunoSEQ multiplex PCR; TCRdb holds only in-frame clones, not every one. The sample includes around 2,000,000 clones, about 95% of them seen just once. The naive CD8 fraction comprised CD45RO-negative cells positively selected for CCR7 and excluded terminally differentiated effector memory CD45RA+ cells. Sequenced sample: naive CD8+ T cells sorted from blood. The receptors shown here come from a man aged 18 to 30 in good health.

This clone is a singleton in its sample. This chain uses TRBV6-1 with TRBJ2-1; 9 bases map to TRBD1. Germline V gives CDR1 MNHNS, CDR2 SASEGT. V lost 1 base to trimming and J lost 7 bases; unmatched junction nucleotides: 8. The CDR3 extends over 16 amino acids. CDR3 DNA sequence: TGTGCCAGCAGTGAAGAGGGGACAGGGATCGGAAATGAGCAGTTCTTC. This codes for CASSEEGTGIGNEQFF.

This chain links TRBV27 with TRBJ2-7; 11 bases are a match to TRBD1. The CDR3 has 15 residues. Germline V lookup: CDR1 MNHEY, CDR2 SMNVEV (reference sequence). V shed 6 bases, J shed 4 bases, and the junction held 8 bases outside the gene matches. In DNA, the CDR3 is TGTGCCAGCAGCCCACCCGGGACAGGGGGTTACGAGCAGTACTTC. Translated, it gives CASSPPGTGGYEQYF.

For the CDR3, the DNA is TGTGCCAGCTCACGACCCCAGCCATCTGGGGCCAACGTCCTGACTTTC. Its protein is CASSRPQPSGANVLTF. This sequence joins TRBV18 and TRBJ2-6; no firm D call. CDR1 is KGHSH, CDR2 LQKENI, per germline. V was trimmed by 4 bases and J by 1 base, leaving 11 bases between them. There are 16 residues in the CDR3.

The chain joins TRBV11-2 to TRBJ2-7; no firm D call. This CDR3 is built from 15 residues. V was trimmed by 5 bases and J by 0 bases, leaving 14 bases between them. Germline V gene lookup returns CDR1 SGHAT and CDR2 FQNNGV. The CDR3 spells CASSPNADSSYEQYF. The CDR3 DNA is TGTGCCAGCAGCCCGAACGCAGATAGCTCCTACGAGCAGTACTTC.

This clone was seen only once. This chain joins TRBV7-6 and TRBJ2-7; the D is unclear. The germline V gene has CDR1 SGHVS and CDR2 FNYEAQ. This CDR3 contains 13 residues. The V end was cut by 2 bases, the J end by 0 bases, with 5 bases between. The chain's CDR3 is CASSLPPSYEQYF. In nucleotides, the CDR3 is TGTGCCAGCAGCTTACCCCCCTCCTACGAGCAGTACTTC. Combining the CDR3 with reference TRBV7-6 and TRBJ2-7 gives the whole variable domain GAGVSQSPRYKVTKRGQDVALRCDPISGHVSLYWYRQALGQGPEFLTYFNYEAQQDKSGLPNDRFSAERPEGSISTLTIQRTEQRDSAMYRCASSLPPSYEQYFGPGTRLTVT.

The V and J genes are TRBV27 and TRBJ2-3; D could derive from TRBD1 or TRBD2 (6 bases each). V lost 7 bases and J lost 5, with 16 bases in between. The length of the CDR3 is 14 residues. Germline V gene sequence: CDR1 MNHEY, CDR2 SMNVEV (reference sequence). The CDR3 region has the DNA TGTGCCAGCAACATCCTTGGGGGGCTAGATACGCAGTATTTT. This encodes CASNILGGLDTQYF.

The rearrangement uses TRBV28 and TRBJ1-3; TRBD1 aligns across 9 bases. The CDR3 is made up of 15 amino acids. CDR1 and CDR2 (germline): MDHEN, SYDVKM. Trimming at V came to 6 bases and at J to 3 bases, leaving 6 bases not matched to a gene. The CDR3 loop reads CASRIQGAGGNTIYF. The CDR3 DNA sequence: TGTGCCAGCAGGATACAGGGGGCGGGTGGAAACACCATATATTTT.

V is TRBV14 and J is TRBJ1-1, with 10 bases identical to TRBD1. V gave up 5 bases and J gave up 3 bases; unmatched junction bases: 6. Germline lookup yields CDR1 SGHDN and CDR2 FVKESK. The CDR3 consists of 15 residues. The CDR3 is CASSSRQGADTEAFF. CDR3 bases: TGTGCCAGCAGCAGTCGACAGGGGGCGGACACTGAAGCTTTCTTT.

The V gene is TRBV14, the J gene TRBJ2-1; 8 nucleotides match TRBD2. Per germline, CDR1 SGHDN and CDR2 FVKESK. The junction had 11 bases not matched to a gene; V was cut back by 5 bases and J by 8 bases. The CDR3 contains 15 residues. CDR3: CASSDEGLEGDEQFF. CDR3 in DNA: TGTGCCAGCAGCGATGAGGGACTAGAAGGTGATGAGCAGTTCTTC.

V and J are TRBV5-4 and TRBJ2-7; D is unresolved. Trimming took 0 bases from V and 7 from J, leaving 20 bases between them. The CDR3 is 16 residues long. Germline CDR1 is SGHNT and CDR2 is YYREEE (reference sequence). DNA of the CDR3: TGTGCCAGCAGCTTGGCTGGAATTGGACCATTATCTGAGCAGTACTTC. It codes for CASSLAGIGPLSEQYF.

The V and J genes are TRBV27 and TRBJ2-3; 10 nucleotides align to TRBD2. Germline CDR1 and CDR2: MNHEY and SMNVEV (reference sequence). The CDR3 has 16 amino acids. V shed 1 base, J shed 9 bases, and the junction held 10 bases outside the gene matches. This chain's CDR3 is CASSLFASGSQATQYF. The CDR3 DNA reads TGTGCCAGCAGTTTATTTGCTAGCGGGAGTCAAGCAACGCAGTATTTT.

This clone appeared once. The J gene is TRBJ1-1, the V gene TRBV19; D is unclear. The CDR3 runs to 11 residues. The germline V and J ends were trimmed by 3 bases and 4 bases, with 3 bases remaining between them. CDR1 is LNHDA, CDR2 SQIVND, per germline (reference sequence). The CDR3 here is CASSIVTEAFF. In nucleotides, the CDR3 is TGTGCCAGTAGTATTGTCACTGAAGCTTTCTTT.

The chain is built from TRBV30 and TRBJ2-7; a weak D match, TRBD2 (5 bases). V shed 5 bases and J shed 7 bases, with 18 bases lying between them. CDR3 length: 13 residues. Germline values: CDR1 GTSNPN, CDR2 SVGIG (reference sequence). The CDR3 DNA follows: TGTGCCTGGGACCTGGGTCCGCCGGGGGAGCAGTACTTC. Translated, it gives CAWDLGPPGEQYF.

The CDR3: CASSPPRHSGAPLHF. In DNA form, the CDR3 reads TGTGCCAGCAGCCCACCCCGACACTCCGGGGCACCCCTCCACTTT. This rearrangement joins TRBV7-9 to TRBJ1-6; D gene unclear. V dropped 5 bases and J dropped 11 bases, with 19 bases sitting between them. CDR3 length equals 15 residues. Germline V gene sequence: CDR1 SEHNR, CDR2 FQNEAQ (reference sequence).

The genes are TRBV10-3 and TRBJ2-1; D not certain. Per the germline V gene, CDR1 is ENHRY and CDR2 is SYGVKD. V was trimmed by 0 bases and J by 0 bases, leaving 12 bases between them. The CDR3 loop spans 17 amino acids. In nucleotides, the CDR3 is TGTGCCATCAGTGAGTCGACCGCGGAAAGCTCCTACAATGAGCAGTTCTTC. This sequence encodes CAISESTAESSYNEQFF.

This clone appeared once. The chain is built from TRBV5-6 and TRBJ2-7; tentative D call: TRBD2 (8 bases). CDR1 is SGHDT, CDR2 YYEEEE, per germline. This CDR3 has 17 amino acids. V shed 3 bases and J shed 6 bases, with 25 bases lying between them. As DNA, the CDR3 is TGTGCCAGCAGCTCCCTGGACTGGGACGGGAGGGGGCCCGAGCAGTACTTC. The encoded protein is CASSSLDWDGRGPEQYF.

This clone has just one count. Other DNA sequences within the sample encode an identical CDR3. CDR3 in DNA: TGTGCCAGCAGTTTAGGGCTAGCGGGATCAGATACGCAGTATTTT. Translating gives CASSLGLAGSDTQYF. J is TRBJ2-3 and V is TRBV27; 9 bases are shared with TRBD2. Per germline, CDR1 MNHEY and CDR2 SMNVEV (reference sequence). Losses at the gene ends were 2 bases for V and 4 bases for J; bases not matched to a gene: 4. The CDR3 is 15 amino acids.

This clone was seen a single time. The chain joins TRBV7-9 to TRBJ2-3, with 8 bases aligning to TRBD2. There are 16 residues in the CDR3. J gave up 0 bases and V 1 base, and 3 bases lay outside the gene matches. Germline-derived CDR1 and CDR2 are SEHNR and FQNEAQ (reference sequence). The CDR3 DNA follows: TGTGCCAGCAGCTTAGATCCTAGCGGGAGCACAGATACGCAGTATTTT. It translates to CASSLDPSGSTDTQYF.